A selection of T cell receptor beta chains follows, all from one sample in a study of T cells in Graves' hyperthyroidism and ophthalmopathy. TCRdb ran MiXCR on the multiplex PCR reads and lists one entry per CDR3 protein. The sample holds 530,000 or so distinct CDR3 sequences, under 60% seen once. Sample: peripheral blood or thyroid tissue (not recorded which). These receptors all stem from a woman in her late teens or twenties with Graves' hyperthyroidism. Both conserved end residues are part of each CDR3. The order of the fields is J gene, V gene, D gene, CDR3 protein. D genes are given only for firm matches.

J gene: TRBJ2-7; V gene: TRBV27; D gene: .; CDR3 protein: CASSFRGRGYEQYF
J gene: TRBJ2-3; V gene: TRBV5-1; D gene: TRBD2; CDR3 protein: CASTLLGVAGVTDTQYF
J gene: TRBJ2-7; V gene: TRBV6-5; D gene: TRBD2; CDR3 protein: CASSYLAGEPYEQYF
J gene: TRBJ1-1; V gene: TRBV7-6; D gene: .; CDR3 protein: CASSAGRTMNTEAFF
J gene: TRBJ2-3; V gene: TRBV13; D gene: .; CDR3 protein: CASSSGEPDTQYF
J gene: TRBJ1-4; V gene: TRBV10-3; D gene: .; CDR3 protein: CAIKRHEKLFF
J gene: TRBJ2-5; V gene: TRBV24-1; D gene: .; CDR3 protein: CATSDFASEETQYF
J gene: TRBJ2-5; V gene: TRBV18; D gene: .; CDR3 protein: CASSLPVLQETQYF
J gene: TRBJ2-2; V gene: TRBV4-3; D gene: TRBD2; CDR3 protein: CASSPDIRGGNTGGLFF
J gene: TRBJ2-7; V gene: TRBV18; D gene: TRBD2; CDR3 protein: CASSTGTSFYEQYF
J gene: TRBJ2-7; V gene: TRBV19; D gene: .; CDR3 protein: CASSMWESSYEQYF
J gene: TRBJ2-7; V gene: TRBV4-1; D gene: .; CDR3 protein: CASSQDQTDYEQYF
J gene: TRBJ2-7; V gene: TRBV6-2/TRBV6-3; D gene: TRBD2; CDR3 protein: CASTAGGSYEQYF
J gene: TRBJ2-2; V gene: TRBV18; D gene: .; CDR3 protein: CASSPTQGFTGELFF
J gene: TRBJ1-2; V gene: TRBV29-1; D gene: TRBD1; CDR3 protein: CSSEAGRGRGYTF
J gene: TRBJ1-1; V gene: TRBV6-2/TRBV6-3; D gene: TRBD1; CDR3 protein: CASRWDSSSTEAFF
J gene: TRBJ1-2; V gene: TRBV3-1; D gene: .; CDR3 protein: CASSRYNYGYTF
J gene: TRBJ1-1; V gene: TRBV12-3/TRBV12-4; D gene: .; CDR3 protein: CASSPSGFPSEAFF
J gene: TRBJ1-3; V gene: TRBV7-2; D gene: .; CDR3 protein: CASSFTGLGNTIYF
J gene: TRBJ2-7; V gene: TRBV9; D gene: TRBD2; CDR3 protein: CASSGTRTSGLYEQYF
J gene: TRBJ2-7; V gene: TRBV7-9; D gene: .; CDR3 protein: CASSSLSTGKKSYEQYF
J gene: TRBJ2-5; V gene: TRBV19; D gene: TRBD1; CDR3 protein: CASSISTGQETQYF
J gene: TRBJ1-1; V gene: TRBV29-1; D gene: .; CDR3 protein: CSVEDKNTEAFF
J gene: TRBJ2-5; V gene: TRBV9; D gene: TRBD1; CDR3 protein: CASSTGQAYQETQYF
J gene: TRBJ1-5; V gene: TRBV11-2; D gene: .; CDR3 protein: CASRSRTSGPQHF
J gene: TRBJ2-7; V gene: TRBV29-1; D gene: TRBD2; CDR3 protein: CSNSGMVYF
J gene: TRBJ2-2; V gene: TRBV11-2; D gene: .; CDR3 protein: CASGLGLTNTGELFF
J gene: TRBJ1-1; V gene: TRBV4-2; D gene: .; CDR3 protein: CASSQDGGLGTEAFF
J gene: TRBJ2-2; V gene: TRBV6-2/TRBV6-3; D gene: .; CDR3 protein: CATSATGELFF
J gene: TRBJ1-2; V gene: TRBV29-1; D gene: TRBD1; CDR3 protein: CSVTPPRTGVFGYGYTF
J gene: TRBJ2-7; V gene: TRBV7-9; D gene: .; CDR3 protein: CASSPPRADITHWPGDVQYF
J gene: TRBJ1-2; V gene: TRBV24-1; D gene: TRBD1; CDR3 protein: CATSAGQGAYGYTF
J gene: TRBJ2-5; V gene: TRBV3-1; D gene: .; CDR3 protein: CASSQDLGGTEETQYF
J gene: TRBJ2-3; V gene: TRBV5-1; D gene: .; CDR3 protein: CASSLGDQRRTDTQYF
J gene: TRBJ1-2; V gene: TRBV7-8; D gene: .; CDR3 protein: CASSVNRAVGYGYTF
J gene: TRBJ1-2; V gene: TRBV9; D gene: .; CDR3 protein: CDSSPRGQGNYGYTF
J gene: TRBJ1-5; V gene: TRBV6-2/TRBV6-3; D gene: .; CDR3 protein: CASSGRRGRPQHF
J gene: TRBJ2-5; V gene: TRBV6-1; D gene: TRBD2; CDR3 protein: CASSELAGGQETQYF
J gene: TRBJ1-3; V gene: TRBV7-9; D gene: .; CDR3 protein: CASSPISGNTIYF
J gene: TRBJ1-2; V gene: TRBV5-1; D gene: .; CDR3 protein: CASSLEAGIDGYTF
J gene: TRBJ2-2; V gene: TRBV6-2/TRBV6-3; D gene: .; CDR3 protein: CATADSGTGELFF
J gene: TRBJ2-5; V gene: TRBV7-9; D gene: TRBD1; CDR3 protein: CASSPGTAEQETQYF